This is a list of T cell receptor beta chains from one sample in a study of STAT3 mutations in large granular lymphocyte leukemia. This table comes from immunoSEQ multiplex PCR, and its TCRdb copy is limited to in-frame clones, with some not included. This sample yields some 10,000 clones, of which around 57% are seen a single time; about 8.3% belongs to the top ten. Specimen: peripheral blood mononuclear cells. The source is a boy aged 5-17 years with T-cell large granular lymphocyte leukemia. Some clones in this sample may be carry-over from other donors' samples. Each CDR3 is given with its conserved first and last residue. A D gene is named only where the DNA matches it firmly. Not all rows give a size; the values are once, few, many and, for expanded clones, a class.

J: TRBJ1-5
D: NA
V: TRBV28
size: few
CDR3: CASGVEAQHF
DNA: TGTGCCAGCGGGGTAGAGGCCCAGCATTTT

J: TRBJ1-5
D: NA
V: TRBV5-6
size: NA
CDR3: CASSFQYGPGNQPQHF
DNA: TGTGCCAGCAGCTTTCAGTATGGTCCGGGCAATCAGCCCCAGCATTTT

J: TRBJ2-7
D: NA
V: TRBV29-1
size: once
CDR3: CSVRSGSYSPYEQYF
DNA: TGCAGCGTTCGATCGGGGAGTTACAGTCCCTACGAGCAGTACTTC

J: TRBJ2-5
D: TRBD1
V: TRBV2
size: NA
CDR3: CASRPGQVSYQETQYF
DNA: TGTGCCAGCAGACCGGGACAGGTTTCGTACCAAGAGACCCAGTACTTC

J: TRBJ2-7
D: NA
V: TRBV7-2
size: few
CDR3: CASSLEAVAYEQYF
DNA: TGTGCCAGCAGCTTAGAGGCGGTCGCCTACGAGCAGTACTTC

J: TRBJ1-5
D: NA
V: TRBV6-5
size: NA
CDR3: CAYRTAPNQPQHF
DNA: TGTGCCTACCGGACAGCTCCCAATCAGCCCCAGCATTTT

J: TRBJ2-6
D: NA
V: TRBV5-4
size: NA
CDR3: CASSLHQGTGANVLTF
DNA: TGTGCCAGCAGCTTGCACCAGGGGACTGGGGCCAACGTCCTGACTTTC

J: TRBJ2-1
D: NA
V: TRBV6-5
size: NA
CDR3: CASSSNSGPSYNEQFF
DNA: TGTGCCAGCAGTTCTAATAGCGGTCCCTCCTACAATGAGCAGTTCTTC

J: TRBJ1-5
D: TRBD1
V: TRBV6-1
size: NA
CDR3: CASSALQGEGGQPQHF
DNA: TGTGCCAGCAGTGCACTACAGGGGGAGGGGGGTCAGCCCCAGCATTTT

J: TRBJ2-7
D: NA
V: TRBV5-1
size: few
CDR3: CASSLGADGLYEQYF
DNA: TGCGCCAGCAGCTTGGGAGCCGACGGACTCTACGAGCAGTACTTC

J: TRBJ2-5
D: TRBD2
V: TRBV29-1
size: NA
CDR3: CSVETSAETQYF
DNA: TGCAGCGTTGAGACTAGCGCAGAGACCCAGTACTTC

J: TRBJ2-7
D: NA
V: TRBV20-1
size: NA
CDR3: CSAAWRYEQYF
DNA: TGCAGTGCCGCCTGGCGCTACGAGCAGTACTTC

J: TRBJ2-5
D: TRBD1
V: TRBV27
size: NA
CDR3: CASRFRGRETQYF
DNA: TGTGCCAGCAGGTTCAGGGGGCGAGAGACCCAGTACTTC

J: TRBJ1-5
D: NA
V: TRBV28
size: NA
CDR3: CASSFPPVGSNQPQHF
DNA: TGTGCCAGCAGTTTCCCCCCTGTTGGTAGCAATCAGCCCCAGCATTTT

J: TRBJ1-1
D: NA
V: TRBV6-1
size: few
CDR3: CASTLGGTEAFF
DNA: TGTGCCAGCACCCTCGGGGGGACTGAAGCTTTCTTT

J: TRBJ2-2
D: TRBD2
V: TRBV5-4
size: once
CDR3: CASSLNGRTNTGELFF
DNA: TGTGCCAGCAGCTTGAACGGGAGGACGAACACCGGGGAGCTGTTTTTT

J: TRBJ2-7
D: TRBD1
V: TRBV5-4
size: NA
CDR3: CASSSGTGATYEQYF
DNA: TGTGCCAGCAGCTCCGGGACAGGGGCAACCTACGAGCAGTACTTC

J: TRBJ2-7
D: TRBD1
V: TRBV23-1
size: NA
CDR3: CASSQNTGQATYEQYF
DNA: TGCGCCAGCAGTCAAAATACGGGACAGGCAACCTACGAGCAGTACTTC

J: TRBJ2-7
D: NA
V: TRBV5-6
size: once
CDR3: CASSFGLGSREQYF
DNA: TGTGCCAGCAGCTTTGGTCTGGGTTCGCGAGAGCAGTACTTC

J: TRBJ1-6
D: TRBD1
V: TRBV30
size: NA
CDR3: CAYQTGTYNSPLHF
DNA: TGTGCCTACCAGACAGGGACCTATAATTCACCCCTCCACTTT

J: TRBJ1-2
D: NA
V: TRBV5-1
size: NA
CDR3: CASSMGDYGYTF
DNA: TGCGCCAGCAGTATGGGAGACTATGGCTACACCTTC

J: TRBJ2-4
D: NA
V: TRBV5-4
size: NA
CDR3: CASSPTGGKAKNIQYF
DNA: TGTGCCAGCAGCCCCACCGGGGGCAAGGCCAAAAACATTCAGTACTTC

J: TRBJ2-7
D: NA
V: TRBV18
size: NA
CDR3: CASSPSDYEQYF
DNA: TGTGCCAGCTCACCCTCCGATTACGAGCAGTACTTC

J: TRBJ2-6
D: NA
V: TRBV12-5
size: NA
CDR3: CASGLVRGGQPFSGANVLTF
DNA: TGTGCTAGTGGTTTGGTAAGGGGGGGACAGCCATTCTCTGGGGCCAACGTCCTGACTTTC

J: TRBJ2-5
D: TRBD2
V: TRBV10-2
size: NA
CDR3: CASRGLDQETQYF
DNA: TGCGCCAGCAGGGGACTAGACCAAGAGACCCAGTACTTC

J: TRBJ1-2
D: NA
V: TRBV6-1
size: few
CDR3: CASSEVGRGSYTF
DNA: TGTGCCAGCAGTGAAGTTGGGCGAGGGAGCTACACCTTC

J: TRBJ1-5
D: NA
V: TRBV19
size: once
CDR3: CASRIDQSSNQPQHF
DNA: TGTGCCAGTAGGATAGATCAGTCTAGCAATCAGCCCCAGCATTTT

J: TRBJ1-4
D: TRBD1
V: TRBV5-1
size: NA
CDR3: CASRYGDRPTHRNEKLFF
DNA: TGCGCCAGCAGATATGGGGACAGGCCAACCCACCGTAATGAAAAACTGTTTTTT

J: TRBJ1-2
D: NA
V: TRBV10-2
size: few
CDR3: CASSGGWQVYGYTF
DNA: TGCGCCAGCAGTGGCGGCTGGCAGGTCTATGGCTACACCTTC

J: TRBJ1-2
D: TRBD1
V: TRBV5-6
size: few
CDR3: CASSFLPTGGNGYTF
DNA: TGTGCCAGCAGCTTTTTGCCTACAGGGGGCAATGGCTACACCTTC

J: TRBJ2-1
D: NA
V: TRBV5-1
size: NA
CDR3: CASSLGSYNEQFF
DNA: TGCGCCAGCAGCTTGGGGAGCTACAATGAGCAGTTCTTC

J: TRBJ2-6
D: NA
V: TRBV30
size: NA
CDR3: CAWSVPLGSGANVLTF
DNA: TGTGCCTGGAGTGTACCCCTAGGCTCTGGGGCCAACGTCCTGACTTTC

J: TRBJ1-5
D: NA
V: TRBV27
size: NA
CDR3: CASSLFPAQPQHF
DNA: TGTGCCAGCAGTTTATTCCCAGCCCAGCCCCAGCATTTT

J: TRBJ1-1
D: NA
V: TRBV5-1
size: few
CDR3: CASSLALATFTEAFF
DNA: TGCGCCAGCAGCTTGGCCCTCGCCACCTTCACTGAAGCTTTCTTT

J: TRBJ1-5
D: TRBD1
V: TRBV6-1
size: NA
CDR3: CAGSGGGNQPQHF
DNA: TGTGCCGGTTCAGGGGGCGGGAATCAGCCCCAGCATTTT

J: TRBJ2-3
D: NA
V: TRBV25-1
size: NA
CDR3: CASSEWGPDTQYF
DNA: TGTGCCAGCAGTGAATGGGGGCCAGATACGCAGTATTTT

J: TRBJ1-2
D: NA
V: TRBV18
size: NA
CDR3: CASSPSGSGEGYTF
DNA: TGTGCCAGCTCACCGTCGGGATCAGGGGAGGGCTACACCTTC

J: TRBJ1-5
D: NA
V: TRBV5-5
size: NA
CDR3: CASGGGGNQPQHF
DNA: TGTGCCAGCGGCGGGGGAGGTAATCAGCCCCAGCATTTT

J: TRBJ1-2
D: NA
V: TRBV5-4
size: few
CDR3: CASSSEVRTHGYTF
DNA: TGTGCCAGCAGCTCTGAAGTTCGGACGCATGGCTACACCTTC

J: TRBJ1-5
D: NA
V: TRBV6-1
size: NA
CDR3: CASSETGRHRPQHF
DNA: TGTGCCAGCAGTGAAACGGGGCGACATCGGCCCCAGCATTTT

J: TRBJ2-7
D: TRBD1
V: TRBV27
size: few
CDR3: CASNPGTGGYEQYF
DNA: TGTGCCAGCAACCCCGGGACAGGGGGCTACGAGCAGTACTTC

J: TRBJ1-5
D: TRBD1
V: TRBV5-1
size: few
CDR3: CASSLGRGLIQPQHF
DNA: TGCGCCAGCAGCTTGGGCAGGGGGCTTATTCAGCCCCAGCATTTT

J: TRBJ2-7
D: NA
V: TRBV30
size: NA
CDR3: CAVGGSYEQYF
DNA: TGTGCTGTTGGCGGCTCCTACGAGCAGTACTTC

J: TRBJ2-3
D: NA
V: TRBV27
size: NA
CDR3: CASSFGAVDTQYF
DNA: TGTGCCAGCAGTTTTGGGGCAGTCGATACGCAGTATTTT

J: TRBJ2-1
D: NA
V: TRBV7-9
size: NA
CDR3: CASSLILGRYNEQFF
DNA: TGTGCCAGCAGCTTAATTTTGGGCAGGTACAATGAGCAGTTCTTC

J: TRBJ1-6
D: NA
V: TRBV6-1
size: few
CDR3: CASSGGLEGSPLHF
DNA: TGTGCCAGCAGTGGGGGACTCGAGGGTTCACCCCTCCACTTT

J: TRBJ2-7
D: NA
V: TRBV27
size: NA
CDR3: CASSPRGGRADEQYF
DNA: TGTGCCAGCAGTCCCAGGGGGGGGAGGGCCGACGAGCAGTACTTC

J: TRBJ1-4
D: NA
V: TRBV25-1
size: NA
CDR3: CASSGAGRGNEKLFF
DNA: TGTGCCAGCAGTGGTGCCGGCAGGGGTAATGAAAAACTGTTTTTT

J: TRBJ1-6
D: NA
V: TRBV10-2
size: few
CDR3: CASSEDSNSPLHF
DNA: TGCGCCAGCAGTGAAGACAGTAATTCACCCCTCCACTTT

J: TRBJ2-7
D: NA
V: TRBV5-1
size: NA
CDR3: CASSFIGFSGRPNEQYF
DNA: TGCGCCAGCAGCTTTATAGGCTTCTCCGGTCGTCCAAACGAGCAGTACTTC